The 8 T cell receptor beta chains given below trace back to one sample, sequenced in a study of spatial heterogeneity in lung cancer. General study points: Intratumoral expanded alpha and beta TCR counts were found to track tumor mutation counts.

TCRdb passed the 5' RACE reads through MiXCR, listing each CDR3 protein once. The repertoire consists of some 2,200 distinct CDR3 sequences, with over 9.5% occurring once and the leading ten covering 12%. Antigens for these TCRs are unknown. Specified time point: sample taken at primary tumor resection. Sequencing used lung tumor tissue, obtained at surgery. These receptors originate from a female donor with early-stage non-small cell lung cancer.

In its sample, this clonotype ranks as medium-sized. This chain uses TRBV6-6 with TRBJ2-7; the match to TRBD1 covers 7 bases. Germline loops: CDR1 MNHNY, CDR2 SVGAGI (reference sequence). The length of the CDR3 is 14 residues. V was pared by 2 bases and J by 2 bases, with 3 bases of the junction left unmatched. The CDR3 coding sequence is TGTGCCAGCAGTTACAAGGGACAGACCTACGAGCAGTACTTC. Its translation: CASSYKGQTYEQYF.

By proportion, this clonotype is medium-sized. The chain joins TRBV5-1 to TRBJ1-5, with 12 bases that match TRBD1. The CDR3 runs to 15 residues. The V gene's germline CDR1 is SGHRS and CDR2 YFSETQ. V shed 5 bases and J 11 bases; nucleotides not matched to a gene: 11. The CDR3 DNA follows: TGCGCCAGCAGGACGACCGGGACAGGGGGCGAAGCCCAGCATTTT. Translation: CASRTTGTGGEAQHF. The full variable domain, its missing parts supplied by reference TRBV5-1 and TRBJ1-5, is KAGVTQTPRYLIKTRGQQVTLSCSPISGHRSVSWYQQTPGQGLQFLFEYFSETQRNKGNFPGRFSGRQFSNSRSEMNVSTLELGDSALYLCASRTTGTGGEAQHFGDGTRLSIL.

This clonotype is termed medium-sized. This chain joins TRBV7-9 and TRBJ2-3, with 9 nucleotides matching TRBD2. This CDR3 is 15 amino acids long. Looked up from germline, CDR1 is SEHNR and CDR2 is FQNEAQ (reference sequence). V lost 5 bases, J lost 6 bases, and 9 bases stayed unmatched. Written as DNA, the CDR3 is TGTGCCAGCAGCGGTAGCGGGGGTGCACGGGATACGCAGTATTTT. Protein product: CASSGSGGARDTQYF. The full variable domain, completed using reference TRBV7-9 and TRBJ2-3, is DTGVSQNPRHKITKRGQNVTFRCDPISEHNRLYWYRQTLGQGPEFLTYFQNEAQLEKSRLLSDRFSAERPKGSFSTLEIQRTEQGDSAMYLCASSGSGGARDTQYFGPGTRLTVL.

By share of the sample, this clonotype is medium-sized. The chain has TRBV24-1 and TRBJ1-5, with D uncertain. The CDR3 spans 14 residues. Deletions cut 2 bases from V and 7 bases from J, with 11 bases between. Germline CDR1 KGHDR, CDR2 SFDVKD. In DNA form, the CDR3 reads TGTGCCACCAGTGATTCCGGTAGAACCCAGCCCCAGCATTTT. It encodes CATSDSGRTQPQHF.

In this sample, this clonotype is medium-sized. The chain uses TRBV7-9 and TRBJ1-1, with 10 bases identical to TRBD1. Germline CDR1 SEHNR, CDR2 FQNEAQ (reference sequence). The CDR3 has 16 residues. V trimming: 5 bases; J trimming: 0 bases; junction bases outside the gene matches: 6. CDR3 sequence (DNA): TGTGCCAGCAGCCCGGGACAGGGGACGATGAACACTGAAGCTTTCTTT. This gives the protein CASSPGQGTMNTEAFF.

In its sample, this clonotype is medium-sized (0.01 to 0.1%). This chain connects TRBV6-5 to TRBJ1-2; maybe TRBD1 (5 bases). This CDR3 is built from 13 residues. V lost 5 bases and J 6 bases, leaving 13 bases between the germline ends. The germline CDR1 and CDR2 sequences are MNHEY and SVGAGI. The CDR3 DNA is TGTGCCAGCAGTGCCGGGGGGTATGATGGCTACACCTTC. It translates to CASSAGGYDGYTF.

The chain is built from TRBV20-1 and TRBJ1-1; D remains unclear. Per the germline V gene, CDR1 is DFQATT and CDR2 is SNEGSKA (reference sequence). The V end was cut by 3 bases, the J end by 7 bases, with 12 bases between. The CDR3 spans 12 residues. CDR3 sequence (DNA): TGCAGTGCTAGTAGAGCGTCTGATGAAGCTTTCTTT. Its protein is CSASRASDEAFF.

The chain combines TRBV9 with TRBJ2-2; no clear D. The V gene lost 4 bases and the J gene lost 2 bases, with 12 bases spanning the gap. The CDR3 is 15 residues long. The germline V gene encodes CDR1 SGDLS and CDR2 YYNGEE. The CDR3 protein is CASSWEVGNTGELFF. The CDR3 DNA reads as TGTGCCAGCAGCTGGGAAGTGGGAAACACCGGGGAGCTGTTTTTT.